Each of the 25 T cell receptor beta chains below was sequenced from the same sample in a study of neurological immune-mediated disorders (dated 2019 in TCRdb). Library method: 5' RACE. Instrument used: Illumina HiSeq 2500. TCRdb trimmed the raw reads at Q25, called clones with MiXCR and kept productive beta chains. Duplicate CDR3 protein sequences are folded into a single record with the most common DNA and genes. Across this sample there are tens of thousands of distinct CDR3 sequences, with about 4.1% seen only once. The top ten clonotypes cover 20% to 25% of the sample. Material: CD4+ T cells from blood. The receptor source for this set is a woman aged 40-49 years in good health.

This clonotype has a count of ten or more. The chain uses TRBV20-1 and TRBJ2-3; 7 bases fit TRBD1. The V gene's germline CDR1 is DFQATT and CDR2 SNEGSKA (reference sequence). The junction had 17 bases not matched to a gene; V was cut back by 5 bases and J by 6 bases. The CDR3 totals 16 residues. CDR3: CSARDPRQGSLDTQYF. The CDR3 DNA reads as TGCAGTGCTCGCGACCCCCGACAGGGAAGTTTGGATACGCAGTATTTT.

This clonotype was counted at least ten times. The DNA of the CDR3 is TGTGCCAGCAGTCTCGATCCTGGACAGGGTTCGGAGGCTTTCTTT. Translation gives CASSLDPGQGSEAFF. This sequence joins TRBV28 and TRBJ1-1; TRBD1 agrees at 8 bases. V trimming: 5 bases; J trimming: 11 bases; junction bases outside the gene matches: 16. Per germline, CDR1 MDHEN and CDR2 SYDVKM. The length of the CDR3 is 15 residues.

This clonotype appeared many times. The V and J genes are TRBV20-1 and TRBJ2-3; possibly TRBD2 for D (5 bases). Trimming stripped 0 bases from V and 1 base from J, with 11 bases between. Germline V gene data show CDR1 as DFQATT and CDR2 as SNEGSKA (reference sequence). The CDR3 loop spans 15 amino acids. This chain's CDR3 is CSARDRRRGTDTQYF. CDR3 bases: TGCAGTGCTAGAGATCGCCGGCGGGGCACAGATACGCAGTATTTT.

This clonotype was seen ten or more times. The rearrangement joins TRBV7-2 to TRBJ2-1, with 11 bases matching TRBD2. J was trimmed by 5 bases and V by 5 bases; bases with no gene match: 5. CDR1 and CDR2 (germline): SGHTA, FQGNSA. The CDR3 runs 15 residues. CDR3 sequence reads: CASSPTSGKHNEQFF. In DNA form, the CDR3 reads TGTGCCAGCAGCCCGACTAGCGGGAAGCACAATGAGCAGTTCTTC.

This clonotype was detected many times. The CDR3 here is CASSEDRLLDTQYF. The CDR3 DNA sequence: TGTGCCAGCAGTGAAGACAGGTTATTGGATACGCAGTATTTT. The rearrangement links TRBV25-1 to TRBJ2-3, with TRBD1 as a possible D gene (6 bases). Trimming removed 2 bases from V and 6 bases from J, with 12 bases in between. The germline gives CDR1 MGHDK, CDR2 SYGVNS. The CDR3 covers 14 residues.

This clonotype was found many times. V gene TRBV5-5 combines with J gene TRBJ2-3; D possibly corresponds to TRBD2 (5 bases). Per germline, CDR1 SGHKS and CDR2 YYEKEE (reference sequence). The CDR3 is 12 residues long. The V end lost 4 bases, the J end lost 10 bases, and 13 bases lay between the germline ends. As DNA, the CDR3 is TGTGCCAGCAGCCTGGGAGACACCTCGCAGTATTTT. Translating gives CASSLGDTSQYF.

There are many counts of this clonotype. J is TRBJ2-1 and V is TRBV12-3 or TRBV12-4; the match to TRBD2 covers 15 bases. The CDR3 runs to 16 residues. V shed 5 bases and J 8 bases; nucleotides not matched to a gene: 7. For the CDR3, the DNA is TGTGCCAGCAGTCCCAGGACTAGCGGGAGGGCCGATGAGCAGTTCTTC. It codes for CASSPRTSGRADEQFF.

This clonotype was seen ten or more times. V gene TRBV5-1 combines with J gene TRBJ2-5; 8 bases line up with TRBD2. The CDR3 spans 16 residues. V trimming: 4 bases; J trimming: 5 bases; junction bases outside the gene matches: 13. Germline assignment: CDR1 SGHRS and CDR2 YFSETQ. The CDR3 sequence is CASSPGLAVIGETQYF. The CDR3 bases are TGCGCCAGCAGCCCCGGACTAGCTGTAATTGGGGAGACCCAGTACTTC.

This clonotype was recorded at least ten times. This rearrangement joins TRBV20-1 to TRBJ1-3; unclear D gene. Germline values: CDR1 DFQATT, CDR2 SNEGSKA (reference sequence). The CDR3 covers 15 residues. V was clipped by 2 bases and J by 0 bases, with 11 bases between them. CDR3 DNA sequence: TGCAGTGCTAGACTCGTCGGCCCCTCTGGAAACACCATATATTTT. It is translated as CSARLVGPSGNTIYF.

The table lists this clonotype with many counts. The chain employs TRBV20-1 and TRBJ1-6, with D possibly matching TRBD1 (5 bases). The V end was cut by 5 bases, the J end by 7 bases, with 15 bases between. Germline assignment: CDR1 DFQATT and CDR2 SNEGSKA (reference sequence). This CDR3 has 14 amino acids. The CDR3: CSARMGGGNSPLHF. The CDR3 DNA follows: TGCAGTGCTCGGATGGGGGGGGGAAATTCACCCCTCCACTTT.

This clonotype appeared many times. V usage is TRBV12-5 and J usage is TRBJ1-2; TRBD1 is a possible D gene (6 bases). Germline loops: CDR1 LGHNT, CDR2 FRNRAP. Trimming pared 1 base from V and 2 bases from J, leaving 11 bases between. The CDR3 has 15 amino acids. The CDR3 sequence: CASGLDRAGNYGYTF. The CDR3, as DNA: TGTGCTAGTGGTTTGGACAGGGCCGGGAACTATGGCTACACCTTC.

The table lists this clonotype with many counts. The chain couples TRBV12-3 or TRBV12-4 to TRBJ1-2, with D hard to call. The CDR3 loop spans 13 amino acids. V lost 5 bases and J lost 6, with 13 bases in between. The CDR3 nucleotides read TGTGCCAGCAGTCCGCTCTCCGGGCATGGCTACACCTTC. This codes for CASSPLSGHGYTF.

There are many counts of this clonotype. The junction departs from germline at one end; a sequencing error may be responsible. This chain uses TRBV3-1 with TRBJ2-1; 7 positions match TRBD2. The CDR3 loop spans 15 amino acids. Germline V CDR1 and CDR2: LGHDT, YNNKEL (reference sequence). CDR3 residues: CASSQGPSGINGQFF. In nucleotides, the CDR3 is TGTGCCAGCAGCCAAGGGCCTAGCGGAATCAATGGGCAGTTCTTC.

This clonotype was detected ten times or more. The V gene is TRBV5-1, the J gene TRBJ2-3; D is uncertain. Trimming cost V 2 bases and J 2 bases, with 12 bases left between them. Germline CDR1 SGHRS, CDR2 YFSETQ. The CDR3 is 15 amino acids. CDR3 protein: CASSFPPGHTDTQYF. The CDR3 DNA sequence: TGCGCCAGCAGCTTCCCTCCGGGCCACACAGATACGCAGTATTTT.

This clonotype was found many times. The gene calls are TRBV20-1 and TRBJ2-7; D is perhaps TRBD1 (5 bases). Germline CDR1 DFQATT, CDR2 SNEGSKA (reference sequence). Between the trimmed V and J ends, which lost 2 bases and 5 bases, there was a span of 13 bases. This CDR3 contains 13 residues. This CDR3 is CSARRLAGNEQYF. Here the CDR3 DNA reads TGCAGTGCTAGAAGGCTTGCAGGGAACGAGCAGTACTTC.

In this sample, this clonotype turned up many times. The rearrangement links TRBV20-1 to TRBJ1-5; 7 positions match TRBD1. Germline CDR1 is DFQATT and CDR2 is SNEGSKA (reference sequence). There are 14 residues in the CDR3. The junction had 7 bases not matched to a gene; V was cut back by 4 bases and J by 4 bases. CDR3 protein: CSAKQQGWNQPQHF. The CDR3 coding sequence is TGCAGTGCTAAGCAACAGGGGTGGAATCAGCCCCAGCATTTT.

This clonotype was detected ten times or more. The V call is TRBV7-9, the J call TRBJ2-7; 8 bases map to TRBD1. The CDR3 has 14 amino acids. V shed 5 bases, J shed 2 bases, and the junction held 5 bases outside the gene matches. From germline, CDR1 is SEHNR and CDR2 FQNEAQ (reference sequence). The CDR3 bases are TGTGCCAGCAGCCACCGGACAGGGCCCTACGAGCAGTACTTC. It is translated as CASSHRTGPYEQYF.

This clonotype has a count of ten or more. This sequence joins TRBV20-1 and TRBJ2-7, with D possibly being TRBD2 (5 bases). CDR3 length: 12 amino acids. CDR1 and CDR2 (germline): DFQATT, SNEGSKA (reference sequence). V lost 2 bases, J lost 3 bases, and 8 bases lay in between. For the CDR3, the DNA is TGCAGTGCTAGAAAGGACTTCTACGAGCAGTACTTC. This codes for CSARKDFYEQYF.

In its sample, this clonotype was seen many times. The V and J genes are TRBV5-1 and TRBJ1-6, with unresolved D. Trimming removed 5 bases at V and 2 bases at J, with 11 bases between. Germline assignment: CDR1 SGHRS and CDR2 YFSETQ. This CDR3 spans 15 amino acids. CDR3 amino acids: CASRKEPTYNSPLHF. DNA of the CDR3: TGCGCCAGCAGAAAAGAACCGACCTATAATTCACCCCTCCACTTT.

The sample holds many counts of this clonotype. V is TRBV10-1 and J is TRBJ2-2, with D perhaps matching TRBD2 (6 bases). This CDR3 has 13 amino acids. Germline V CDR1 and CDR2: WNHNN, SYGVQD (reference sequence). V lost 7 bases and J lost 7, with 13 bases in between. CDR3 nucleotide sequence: TGCGCCAGCACGACTAGTTTCGGCGGGGAGCTGTTTTTT. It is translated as CASTTSFGGELFF.

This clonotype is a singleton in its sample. The chain's CDR3 is CASSVVAGKGQRKYNEQFF. The DNA for the CDR3 is TGTGCCAGCAGCGTAGTGGCGGGGAAGGGACAGCGGAAATACAATGAGCAGTTCTTC. The genes are TRBV9 and TRBJ2-1; TRBD1 might be the D (7 bases). Germline V gene data show CDR1 as SGDLS and CDR2 as YYNGEE. Deletions cut 0 bases from V and 4 bases from J, with 23 bases between. CDR3 size: 19 residues. The full variable domain, with the rest looked up from reference TRBV9 and TRBJ2-1, is DSGVTQTPKHLITATGQRVTLRCSPRSGDLSVYWYQQSLDQGLQFLIQYYNGEERAKGNILERFSAQQFPDLHSELNLSSLELGDSALYFCASSVVAGKGQRKYNEQFFGPGTRLTVL.

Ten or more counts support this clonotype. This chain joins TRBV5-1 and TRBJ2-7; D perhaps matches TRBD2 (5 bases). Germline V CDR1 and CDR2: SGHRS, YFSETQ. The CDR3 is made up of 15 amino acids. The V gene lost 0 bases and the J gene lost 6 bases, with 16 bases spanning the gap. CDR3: CASSLGLAGSAEQYF. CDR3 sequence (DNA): TGCGCCAGCAGCTTGGGACTTGCGGGCTCAGCCGAGCAGTACTTC.

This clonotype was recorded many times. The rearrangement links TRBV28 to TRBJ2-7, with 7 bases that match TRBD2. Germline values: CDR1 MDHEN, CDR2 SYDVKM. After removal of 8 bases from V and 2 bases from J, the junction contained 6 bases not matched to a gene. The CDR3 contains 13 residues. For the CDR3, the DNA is TGTGCCAGCCTAGGCGGGAGAGCCTACGAGCAGTACTTC. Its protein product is CASLGGRAYEQYF.

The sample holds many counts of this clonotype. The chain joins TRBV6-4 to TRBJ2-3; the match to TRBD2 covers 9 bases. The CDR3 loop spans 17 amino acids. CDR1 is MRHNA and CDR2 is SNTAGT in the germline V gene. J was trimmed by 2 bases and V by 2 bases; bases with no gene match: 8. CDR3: CASSDVAGVGDTDTQYF. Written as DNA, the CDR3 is TGTGCCAGCAGTGACGTAGCGGGAGTAGGAGACACAGATACGCAGTATTTT.

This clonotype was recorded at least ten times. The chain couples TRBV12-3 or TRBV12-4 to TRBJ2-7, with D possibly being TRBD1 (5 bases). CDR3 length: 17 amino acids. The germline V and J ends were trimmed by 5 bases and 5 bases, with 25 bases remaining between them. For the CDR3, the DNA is TGTGCCAGCAGTCGGCCTCGTAAGGGGCCAGGTATAGACGAGCAGTACTTC. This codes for CASSRPRKGPGIDEQYF.